Listed below are T cell receptor beta chains from one sample, sequenced in a study of response to subunit inactivated influenza vaccine. One entry per CDR3 protein, called by TCRdb with MiXCR from the RT-PCR reads. The table records around 760,000 distinct CDR3 sequences, approximately 15% of them present only once. Source: PBMCs from blood, taken roughly 15 days before vaccination. The receptors here all came from a man aged 45 to 65 who received an inactivated influenza vaccine. CDR3s include the opening cysteine and the closing phenylalanine or tryptophan. D genes are given only for firm matches. Expanded clones get a size class; other rows say once, few or many, or leave the size out.

v_call,clone_size,d_call,j_call,cdr3_nt,cdr3_aa
TRBV12-3/TRBV12-4,.,.,TRBJ1-2,TGTGCCAGCAGTCCGGGGGCGGGAGGTGGTTATGGCTACACCTTC,CASSPGAGGGYGYTF
TRBV10-1,.,.,TRBJ2-3,TGCGCCAGCAGTGAGTTGAGACCCACAGATACGCAGTATTTT,CASSELRPTDTQYF
TRBV10-2,.,TRBD1,TRBJ2-7,TGCGCCTCAGGGGGGACAGGGGGGTTCGAGCAGTACTTC,CASGGTGGFEQYF
TRBV6-1,.,TRBD1,TRBJ1-2,TGTGCCAGCAGCCCCGGGACAGGGGTAGTTGACTATGGCTACACCTTC,CASSPGTGVVDYGYTF
TRBV18,few,TRBD2,TRBJ2-2,TGTGCCAGCCATGAGTCGCCGGGGGGAAGTACCGGGGAGCTGTTTTTT,CASHESPGGSTGELFF
TRBV20-1,many,.,TRBJ2-7,TGCAGTGCTAGAGGGCAGGGTGGACACGAGCAGTACTTC,CSARGQGGHEQYF
TRBV5-4,few,.,TRBJ1-6,TGTGCCAGCAGCTTTGGGGCTAATAGAGATTCACCCCTCCACTTT,CASSFGANRDSPLHF
TRBV18,.,TRBD2,TRBJ2-1,TGTGCCAGCTCACAAAGCGGGGGCTACAATGAGCAGTTCTTC,CASSQSGGYNEQFF
TRBV12-3/TRBV12-4,many,.,TRBJ2-3,TGTGCCAGCAGTGCCGGCATGCAGTATTTT,CASSAGMQYF
TRBV29-1,few,TRBD2,TRBJ2-1,TGCAGCGTTGAAATGGCGCCTAGCGGGGTCAATGAGCAGTTCTTC,CSVEMAPSGVNEQFF
TRBV5-6,many,.,TRBJ2-5,TGTGCCAGCAGCCCATGGACAGCCGAAGAGACCCAGTACTTC,CASSPWTAEETQYF
TRBV18,.,TRBD1,TRBJ1-4,TGTGCCAGCTCACCACCCGGGACAGGGGATGAAAAACTGTTTTTT,CASSPPGTGDEKLFF
TRBV6-1,.,.,TRBJ1-2,TGTGCCAGCAGAGACAGGCCTTATGGCTACACCTTC,CASRDRPYGYTF
TRBV18,few,.,TRBJ2-1,TGTGCCAGCTCACCACCGGTGGGGGGTTCTGAGCAGTTCTTC,CASSPPVGGSEQFF
TRBV6-2/TRBV6-3,.,TRBD1,TRBJ2-7,TGTGCCAGCCGTCTCCCGGGACAGGGCTACGAGCAGTACTTC,CASRLPGQGYEQYF
TRBV12-3/TRBV12-4,.,.,TRBJ1-6,TGTGCCAGCAGTTCGCGGAATAATTCACCCCTCCACTTT,CASSSRNNSPLHF
TRBV7-9,few,.,TRBJ1-1,TGTGCCAGCAGTATCGGACAGAGAGGAGCTTTCTTT,CASSIGQRGAFF